This TCR beta chain is drawn from a study of CD8 T cells in ankylosing spondylitis. TCRdb called the 5' RACE reads again in MiXCR, with one record for every CDR3 protein. The table lists 450,000 to 550,000 distinct CDR3 sequences, under 5.5% of them singletons. V gave up 2 bases and J gave up 2 bases; unmatched junction bases: 3. Germline V gives CDR1 SGHTA, CDR2 FQGTGA. This CDR3 is built from 16 residues. This clonotype was seen ten or more times. Its antigen is unidentified. Study-wide findings and caveats: It appeared that ankylosing spondylitis blood was characterized by a TCR beta motif of eight highly homologous variants.

Material: blood, either unsorted or a sorted T cell fraction (not recorded which). The clonotype comes from a male donor with ankylosing spondylitis. The V call is TRBV7-3, the J call TRBJ2-5; TRBD2 matches 12 bases. The CDR3 nucleotides are TGTGCCAGCAGCTTAGGACTAGCGGGAACTCAAGAGACCCAGTACTTC. Encoded protein: CASSLGLAGTQETQYF.